The 10 T cell receptor beta chains listed next were all sequenced from one sample in a study of post-analysis software for immune sequencing data. The study's findings and limits: In patients, TRBV5-6, TRBV5-1 and TRBV20-1 belonged to about five TRBV segments found more frequently than in controls.

Incorporated into the TCR beta cDNA libraries were unique molecular identifiers, which served to reduce PCR and sequencing biases. TCRdb called the PCR reads again in MiXCR, with one record for every CDR3 protein. The profile shows 350,000 to 500,000 distinct CDR3 sequences, 30% to 40% of them singletons. These receptors are not linked to any known antigen. The sequenced sample was blood. Source of these receptors: a girl aged 2-10 years with multiple sclerosis.

This clonotype was recorded a few times. The V and J genes are TRBV27 and TRBJ1-2, with 7 bases matching TRBD1. Germline trimming cut 4 bases from V and 3 bases from J; bases unmatched to any gene: 8. The germline CDR1 and CDR2 sequences are MNHEY and SMNVEV (reference sequence). This CDR3 has 15 amino acids. CDR3 protein: CASSSVTGRYYGYTF. Here the CDR3 DNA reads TGTGCCAGCAGTTCAGTGACAGGGAGGTACTATGGCTACACCTTC.

The V call is TRBV12-3 or TRBV12-4, the J call TRBJ1-2; 8 bases line up with TRBD1. The CDR3 length is 15 residues. With 4 bases clipped from V and 10 bases from J, the junction kept 14 bases outside the gene matches. DNA of the CDR3: TGTGCCAGCAGTTCTAGGACAGGGCAAAAAGGTGACTACACCTTC. Amino acid sequence: CASSSRTGQKGDYTF.

The chain links TRBV6-2 or TRBV6-3 to TRBJ2-4; D gene uncertain. The J call is uncertain, as TRBJ2-7 better fits the DNA end. Germline loops: CDR1 MNHEY, CDR2 SVGEGT. This CDR3 contains 13 residues. The CDR3 coding sequence is TGTGCCAGCAGTTACCTTGGTTGGTACGAGCAGTACTTC. Translating gives CASSYLGWYEQYF.

The genes are TRBV6-1 and TRBJ1-5; 8 bases map to TRBD1. Germline V gene lookup returns CDR1 MNHNS and CDR2 SASEGT. The length of the CDR3 is 16 residues. With V trimmed by 4 bases and J by 3 bases, 8 bases remained unmatched. CDR3 nucleotide sequence: TGTGCCAGCAGTGCTCCGGGACAGGTATACAATCAGCCCCAGCATTTT. Protein sequence: CASSAPGQVYNQPQHF.

The chain carries TRBV5-1 and TRBJ2-5; 9 bases are a match to TRBD1. Looked up from germline, CDR1 is SGHRS and CDR2 is YFSETQ. The CDR3 runs 15 residues. V lost 4 bases to trimming and J lost 11 bases; unmatched junction nucleotides: 15. CDR3 DNA: TGCGCCAGCAGCCTACAAGGACAGGGGAAAAAGGAGCAGTACTTC. This sequence encodes CASSLQGQGKKEQYF.

This rearrangement joins TRBV13 to TRBJ1-2, with D possibly matching TRBD1 (6 bases). Trimming removed 5 bases at V and 7 bases at J, with 26 bases between. The germline V gene has CDR1 PRHDT and CDR2 FYEKMQ (reference sequence). This CDR3 region has 17 residues. In nucleotides, the CDR3 is TGTGCCAGCAGCCGAGCCCCGGGGGCGAATGGTAGGAGTGGCTACACCTTC. This codes for CASSRAPGANGRSGYTF.

The rearrangement joins TRBV15 to TRBJ2-3, with 8 positions matching TRBD1. The CDR3 has 15 residues. Germline assignment: CDR1 LNHNV and CDR2 YYDKDF (reference sequence). Unmatched junction bases numbered 8, after V lost 5 bases and J lost 4 bases. CDR3 nucleotide sequence: TGTGCCACCAGCCCCAGACAGGGGACGCCAGATACGCAGTATTTT. Protein sequence: CATSPRQGTPDTQYF.

This chain links TRBV7-8 with TRBJ2-5; D tentatively reads TRBD1 or TRBD2 (5 bases each). With 2 bases removed from V and 5 bases from J, the gap between germline ends came to 15 bases. The length of the CDR3 is 15 residues. Looked up from germline, CDR1 is SGHVS and CDR2 is FQNEAQ. The CDR3 reads CASSLPLGERETQYF. CDR3 nucleotide sequence: TGTGCCAGCAGCTTACCCCTAGGGGAGCGGGAGACCCAGTACTTC.

This clonotype was detected only a few times. The rearrangement links TRBV12-3 or TRBV12-4 to TRBJ2-1, with no clear D. Trimming pared 3 bases from V and 2 bases from J, leaving 8 bases between. There are 14 residues in the CDR3. DNA of the CDR3: TGTGCCAGCAGTTTGAGTTTTGCCTACAATGAGCAGTTCTTC. Its protein is CASSLSFAYNEQFF.

This chain connects TRBV27 to TRBJ2-1; 11 bases match TRBD2. The CDR3 is made up of 15 amino acids. V shed 5 bases and J 6 bases; nucleotides not matched to a gene: 6. Germline V gene lookup returns CDR1 MNHEY and CDR2 SMNVEV (reference sequence). The CDR3, as DNA: TGTGCCAGCAGTCCAGGGACTAGCGGTATCAATGAGCAGTTCTTC. Its protein is CASSPGTSGINEQFF.